These 27 T cell receptor beta chains share one sample of origin, sequenced in a study of blood T cell repertoires in COVID-19. This table comes from immunoSEQ multiplex PCR, and its TCRdb copy is limited to in-frame clones, with some not included. The top ten hold under 1.5% of the sample, which has approximately 200,000 clones, about four fifths seen once. The specimen sequenced was PBMCs or T cells enriched from blood (not recorded which). These receptors all stem from a woman aged 40 to 49 with acute COVID-19.

V and J are TRBV7-6 and TRBJ2-3; D is possibly TRBD2 (5 bases). Germline lookup yields CDR1 SGHVS and CDR2 FNYEAQ. V dropped 1 base and J dropped 0 bases, with 11 bases sitting between them. The CDR3 runs to 16 residues. The CDR3 region has the DNA TGTGCCAGCAGCTTAGACCAGCGGACTAGCACAGATACGCAGTATTTT. Translation: CASSLDQRTSTDTQYF. Combining the CDR3 with reference TRBV7-6 and TRBJ2-3 gives the whole variable domain GAGVSQSPRYKVTKRGQDVALRCDPISGHVSLYWYRQALGQGPEFLTYFNYEAQQDKSGLPNDRFSAERPEGSISTLTIQRTEQRDSAMYRCASSLDQRTSTDTQYFGPGTRLTVL.

The genes are TRBV5-6 and TRBJ1-3; no clear D gene. Looked up from germline, CDR1 is SGHDT and CDR2 is YYEEEE. There are 13 residues in the CDR3. The V and J ends lost 1 base and 8 bases respectively, with 10 bases between them. CDR3 in amino acids: CASSLRGLDTIYF. CDR3 in DNA: TGTGCCAGCAGCTTGCGTGGGCTTGACACCATATATTTT.

The chain combines TRBV6-5 with TRBJ1-6; 7 bases are shared with TRBD1. The CDR3 totals 14 residues. With 2 bases clipped from V and 9 bases from J, the junction kept 4 bases outside the gene matches. The germline V gene has CDR1 MNHEY and CDR2 SVGAGI. DNA for the CDR3: TGTGCCAGCAGTTACAAGGGGGCGGGTTCACCCCTCCACTTT. Its protein is CASSYKGAGSPLHF.

V and J are TRBV28 and TRBJ1-2; D is possibly TRBD1 (6 bases). V lost 5 bases, J lost 12 bases, and 16 bases lay in between. Germline values: CDR1 MDHEN, CDR2 SYDVKM. This CDR3 comprises 12 residues. In DNA, the CDR3 is TGTGCCAGCAGTCCCCGACAGGTCCGAGACACCTTC. Encoded protein: CASSPRQVRDTF.

The rearrangement uses TRBV15 and TRBJ2-2; possibly TRBD1 for D (6 bases). V lost 0 bases to trimming and J lost 4 bases, with 21 bases between them. This CDR3 comprises 19 residues. Germline CDR1 LNHNV, CDR2 YYDKDF (reference sequence). This CDR3 reads CATSREARGGITGTGELFF. The CDR3, as DNA: TGTGCCACCAGCAGAGAGGCGAGAGGGGGAATCACAGGCACCGGGGAGCTGTTTTTT.

The chain uses TRBV7-8 and TRBJ1-6; 8 positions agree with TRBD1. CDR1 is SGHVS, CDR2 FQNEAQ, per germline. The CDR3 extends over 19 amino acids. The ends lost 4 bases at V and 1 base at J; junction bases unmatched: 12. The CDR3 protein is CASSSYARGQGSYNSPLHF. CDR3 nucleotide sequence: TGTGCCAGCAGCTCATATGCCAGGGGGCAGGGGTCCTATAATTCACCCCTCCACTTT. Using reference TRBV7-8 and TRBJ1-6 for the parts outside the CDR3, the full variable domain is GAGVSQSPRYKVAKRGQDVALRCDPISGHVSLFWYQQALGQGPEFLTYFQNEAQLDKSGLPSDRFFAERPEGSVSTLKIQRTQQEDSAVYLCASSSYARGQGSYNSPLHFGNGTRLTVT.

This sequence joins TRBV6-5 and TRBJ1-5; 9 bases map to TRBD1. The junction had 7 bases not matched to a gene; V was cut back by 6 bases and J by 4 bases. From germline, CDR1 is MNHEY and CDR2 SVGAGI. CDR3 length equals 15 residues. CDR3 nucleotide sequence: TGTGCCAGCAGCGATATTGGACAGGGGAATCAGCCCCAGCATTTT. As protein: CASSDIGQGNQPQHF.

The rearrangement links TRBV7-2 to TRBJ2-3; 8 bases agree with TRBD2. V lost 0 bases to trimming and J lost 10 bases; unmatched junction nucleotides: 9. Per the germline V gene, CDR1 is SGHTA and CDR2 is FQGNSA. The CDR3 length is 15 residues. CDR3 protein: CASSLAGTSVEAQYF. The CDR3 DNA follows: TGTGCCAGCAGCTTAGCAGGGACTAGTGTCGAGGCGCAGTATTTT.

The rearrangement links TRBV28 to TRBJ2-5, with 9 positions matching TRBD2. The V and J ends lost 2 bases and 0 bases, in that order; junction bases with no gene match: 13. The germline V gene has CDR1 MDHEN and CDR2 SYDVKM. The CDR3 is made up of 19 amino acids. The CDR3 here is CASSLILAGLETYQETQYF. The CDR3 DNA is TGTGCCAGCAGTTTAATCCTAGCGGGACTGGAAACGTACCAAGAGACCCAGTACTTC. Full variable domain (remainder filled in from reference TRBV28 and TRBJ2-5): DVKVTQSSRYLVKRTGEKVFLECVQDMDHENMFWYRQDPGLGLRLIYFSYDVKMKEKGDIPEGYSVSREKKERFSLILESASTNQTSMYLCASSLILAGLETYQETQYFGPGTRLLVL.

The V gene is TRBV5-1, the J gene TRBJ1-1; D gene unclear. Germline V gives CDR1 SGHRS, CDR2 YFSETQ. The CDR3 has 14 amino acids. V was clipped by 2 bases and J by 1 base, with 9 bases between them. CDR3 sequence (DNA): TGCGCCAGCAGCTTTTTCTACGGGAACACTGAAGCTTTCTTT. Its translation is CASSFFYGNTEAFF.

CDR3 in amino acids: CASSDGQGLNYEQYF. CDR3 coding DNA: TGTGCCAGCAGTGATGGACAGGGGCTAAACTACGAGCAGTACTTC. The chain combines TRBV6-1 with TRBJ2-7; 9 positions match TRBD1. Germline V gene lookup returns CDR1 MNHNS and CDR2 SASEGT. The V gene end was trimmed by 3 bases and the J gene end by 3 bases; junction bases not matched to a gene: 6. This CDR3 spans 15 amino acids.

The chain recombines TRBV11-3 with TRBJ2-6; weak D call: TRBD1 (5 bases). V dropped 1 base and J dropped 2 bases, with 9 bases sitting between them. This CDR3 is 16 amino acids long. Germline loops: CDR1 SGHNT, CDR2 YENEEA. The CDR3 sequence is CASSLGVGPGANVLTF. CDR3 nucleotides: TGTGCCAGCAGCTTAGGGGTGGGGCCTGGGGCCAACGTCCTGACTTTC.

This clone turned up a few times. The V and J genes are TRBV29-1 and TRBJ2-5; weak D call: TRBD2 (6 bases). V lost 6 bases and J lost 1, with 12 bases in between. Germline V gene data show CDR1 as SQVTM and CDR2 as ANQGSEA. The CDR3 sequence is 13 residues long. The CDR3: CSVVRTTQETQYF. CDR3 sequence (DNA): TGCAGCGTCGTGCGGACTACCCAAGAGACCCAGTACTTC.

The chain carries TRBV7-9 and TRBJ2-2; D possibly corresponds to TRBD1 (6 bases). The CDR3 has 16 residues. V was pared by 5 bases and J by 2 bases, with 15 bases between. From germline, CDR1 is SEHNR and CDR2 FQNEAQ (reference sequence). DNA of the CDR3: TGTGCCAGCAGCCCCTATGGACAGTCCAACACCGGGGAGCTGTTTTTT. Its protein is CASSPYGQSNTGELFF.

The chain recombines TRBV5-1 with TRBJ1-1, with D tentatively TRBD1 (6 bases). The CDR3 covers 13 residues. V dropped 2 bases and J dropped 11 bases, with 16 bases sitting between them. Looked up from germline, CDR1 is SGHRS and CDR2 is YFSETQ. DNA of the CDR3: TGCGCCAGCAGCTTACTCCCGGCTCAGGGGGCTTTCTTT. Translated, it gives CASSLLPAQGAFF.

The V call is TRBV18, the J call TRBJ2-2, with D tentatively TRBD1 (5 bases). This CDR3 has 15 amino acids. The V end was cut by 1 base, the J end by 3 bases, with 9 bases between. The germline gives CDR1 KGHSH, CDR2 LQKENI. The CDR3 sequence: CASSPLDSYTGELFF. The CDR3 coding sequence is TGTGCCAGCTCACCACTAGACAGTTACACCGGGGAGCTGTTTTTT.

This clone was counted only a few times. This rearrangement joins TRBV6-5 to TRBJ2-1; 8 positions agree with TRBD2. From germline, CDR1 is MNHEY and CDR2 SVGAGI. J was trimmed by 3 bases and V by 11 bases; bases with no gene match: 3. The CDR3 sequence is 12 residues long. The CDR3, as DNA: TGTGCCCAGCGGGGGAACTACAATGAGCAGTTCTTC. Its protein product is CAQRGNYNEQFF.

The chain joins TRBV19 to TRBJ2-1; TRBD2 might be the D (6 bases). The CDR3 runs to 13 residues. From germline, CDR1 is LNHDA and CDR2 SQIVND (reference sequence). V dropped 9 bases and J dropped 0 bases, with 9 bases sitting between them. Here the CDR3 DNA reads TGTGCCAGCGGGACTGGCTCCTACAATGAGCAGTTCTTC. Protein sequence: CASGTGSYNEQFF.

This clone has a handful of counts. V usage is TRBV18 and J usage is TRBJ1-1, with unresolved D. There are 14 residues in the CDR3. V shed 3 bases and J shed 0 bases, with 8 bases lying between them. Germline CDR1 reads KGHSH; CDR2 reads LQKENI. The chain's CDR3 is CASSPSIMNTEAFF. The CDR3 nucleotides read TGTGCCAGCTCACCTTCTATAATGAACACTGAAGCTTTCTTT. Using reference TRBV18 and TRBJ1-1 for the parts outside the CDR3, the full variable domain is NAGVMQNPRHLVRRRGQEARLRCSPMKGHSHVYWYRQLPEEGLKFMVYLQKENIIDESGMPKERFSAEFPKEGPSILRIQQVVRGDSAAYFCASSPSIMNTEAFFGQGTRLTVV.

This clone was seen a few times. The J gene is TRBJ2-7, the V gene TRBV24-1; the D gene is possibly TRBD2 (5 bases). V was cut by 3 bases and J by 2 bases, with 16 bases left in between. The CDR3 sequence is 16 residues long. Looked up from germline, CDR1 is KGHDR and CDR2 is SFDVKD. The CDR3 protein is CATSDQKGGGAYEQYF. CDR3 nucleotide sequence: TGTGCCACCAGTGATCAGAAGGGCGGAGGTGCCTACGAGCAGTACTTC.

In DNA form, the CDR3 reads TGTGCCAGCAGTGAACCCCTTGACAGGGACTATGGCTACACCTTC. This translates into CASSEPLDRDYGYTF. The chain links TRBV6-1 to TRBJ1-2; TRBD1 agrees at 7 bases. Germline CDR1 reads MNHNS; CDR2 reads SASEGT. The trim removed 2 bases at V and 3 bases at J, leaving 6 bases unmatched. The CDR3 totals 15 residues.

The J gene is TRBJ1-3, the V gene TRBV5-1, with a weak D call TRBD1 (6 bases). CDR1 SGHRS and CDR2 YFSETQ come from the germline V gene. This CDR3 spans 15 amino acids. Trimming took 4 bases from V and 2 from J, leaving 13 bases between them. The CDR3 reads CASSPGAETGNTIYF. The DNA of the CDR3 is TGCGCCAGCAGCCCAGGGGCAGAGACTGGAAACACCATATATTTT.

The genes are TRBV4-3 and TRBJ1-2; TRBD1 matches at 12 bases. Trimming took 2 bases from V and 7 from J; bases not matched to a gene: 8. CDR1 is LGHNA, CDR2 YSLEER, per germline. The CDR3 is 16 amino acids. CDR3 in DNA: TGCGCCAGCAGCCAACCGACGGGACAGGGGGCAGGTGGCTACACCTTC. It translates to CASSQPTGQGAGGYTF.

This clone appeared once. This chain uses TRBV7-2 with TRBJ1-3, with TRBD1 matching over 11 bases. Germline V gene lookup returns CDR1 SGHTA and CDR2 FQGNSA. The CDR3 runs 18 residues. The J segment lost 1 base and the V segment lost 1 base, leaving 6 bases of the junction unmatched. CDR3 protein: CASSLGRDRGFSGNTIYF. The DNA of the CDR3 is TGTGCCAGCAGCTTAGGAAGGGACAGGGGGTTTTCTGGAAACACCATATATTTT.

Relative to its sample, this clone is medium-sized. This chain joins TRBV6-2 or TRBV6-3 and TRBJ2-7, with a possible D match to TRBD2 (6 bases). Germline-derived CDR1 and CDR2 are MNHEY and SVGEGT. Trimming stripped 2 bases from V and 2 bases from J, with 13 bases between. This CDR3 contains 15 residues. Written as DNA, the CDR3 is TGTGCCAGCAGTTACGCATGGGGCGGGACCTACGAGCAGTACTTC. This gives the protein CASSYAWGGTYEQYF.

This clone is a singleton in its sample. V usage is TRBV2 and J usage is TRBJ2-1, with a tentative D call TRBD2 (5 bases). Trimming removed 1 base from V and 11 bases from J, with 12 bases in between. Germline V gene data show CDR1 as SNHLY and CDR2 as FYNNEI. The CDR3 is made up of 13 amino acids. The CDR3 DNA is TGTGCCAGCAGTGAAGGACCGGCGGGCCAGCAGTTCTTC. The encoded protein is CASSEGPAGQQFF.

This chain connects TRBV30 to TRBJ1-2, with 11 bases that match TRBD1. The CDR3 spans 14 residues. With 3 bases clipped from V and 8 bases from J, the junction kept 8 bases outside the gene matches. Germline values: CDR1 GTSNPN, CDR2 SVGIG (reference sequence). The CDR3 nucleotides are TGTGCCTGGAGCCGGGACAGGGGGTATTGGGGCTACACCTTC. It codes for CAWSRDRGYWGYTF.